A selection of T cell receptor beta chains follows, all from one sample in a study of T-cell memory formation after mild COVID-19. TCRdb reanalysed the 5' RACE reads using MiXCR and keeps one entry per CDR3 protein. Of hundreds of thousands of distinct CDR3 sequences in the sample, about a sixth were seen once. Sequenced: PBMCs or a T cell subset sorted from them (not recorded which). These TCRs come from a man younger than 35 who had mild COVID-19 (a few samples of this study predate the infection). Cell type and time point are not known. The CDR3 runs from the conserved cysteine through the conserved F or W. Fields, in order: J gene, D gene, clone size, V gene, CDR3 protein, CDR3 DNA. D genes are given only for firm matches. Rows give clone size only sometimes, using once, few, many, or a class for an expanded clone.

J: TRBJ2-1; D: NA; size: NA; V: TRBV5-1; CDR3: CASSKGHSVWANEQFF; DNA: TGCGCCAGCAGCAAAGGACATTCCGTATGGGCCAATGAGCAGTTCTTC
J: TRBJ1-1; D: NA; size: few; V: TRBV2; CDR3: CASSEALGGSTEAFF; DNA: TGTGCCAGCAGTGAAGCCCTGGGTGGGAGCACTGAAGCTTTCTTT
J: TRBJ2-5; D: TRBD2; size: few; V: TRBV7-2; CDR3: CASSLRGLAGETQYF; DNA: TGTGCCAGCAGCTTAAGGGGACTAGCGGGGGAGACCCAGTACTTC
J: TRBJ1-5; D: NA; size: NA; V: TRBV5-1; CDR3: CASSLEPGDQPQHF; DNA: TGCGCCAGCAGCTTGGAGCCAGGGGATCAGCCCCAGCATTTT
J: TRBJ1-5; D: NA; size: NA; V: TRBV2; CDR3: CASEGGGGNQPQHF; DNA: TGTGCCAGCGAAGGGGGGGGTGGCAATCAGCCCCAGCATTTT
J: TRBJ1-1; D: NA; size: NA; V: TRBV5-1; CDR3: CASSWAEMNTEAFF; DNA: TGCGCCAGCAGCTGGGCAGAAATGAACACTGAAGCTTTCTTT
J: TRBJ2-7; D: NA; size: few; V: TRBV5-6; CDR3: CASSPGGVGYEQYF; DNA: TGTGCCAGCAGCCCCGGCGGGGTTGGCTACGAGCAGTACTTC
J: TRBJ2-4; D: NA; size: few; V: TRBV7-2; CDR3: CASSFRGNIQYF; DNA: TGTGCCAGCAGCTTTCGGGGGAACATTCAGTACTTC
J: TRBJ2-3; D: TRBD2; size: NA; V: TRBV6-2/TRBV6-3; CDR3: CASSYSIPSGVASTDTQYF; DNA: TGTGCCAGCAGTTACTCGATACCTAGCGGGGTCGCTAGCACAGATACGCAGTATTTT
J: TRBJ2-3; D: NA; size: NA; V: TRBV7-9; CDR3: CASSLNFGGTDTQYF; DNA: TGTGCCAGCAGCTTAAATTTTGGGGGTACAGATACGCAGTATTTT
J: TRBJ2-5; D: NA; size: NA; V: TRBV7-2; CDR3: CASSLQGGIPETQYF; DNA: TGTGCCAGCAGCTTACAGGGGGGCATTCCAGAGACCCAGTACTTC
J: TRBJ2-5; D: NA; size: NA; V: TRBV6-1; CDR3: CASSVRGVETQYF; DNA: TGTGCCAGCAGTGTCCGGGGAGTAGAGACCCAGTACTTC
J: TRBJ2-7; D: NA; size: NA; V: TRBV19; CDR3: CASRETGTGDEQYF; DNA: TGTGCCAGTAGAGAGACTGGGACTGGTGACGAGCAGTACTTC
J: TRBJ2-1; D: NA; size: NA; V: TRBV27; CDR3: CASSRDPGLYNEQFF; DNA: TGTGCCAGCAGTCGAGATCCGGGGCTCTACAATGAGCAGTTCTTC
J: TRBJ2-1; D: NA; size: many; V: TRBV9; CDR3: CASSAGGASYNEQFF; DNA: TGTGCCAGCAGCGCAGGGGGGGCCTCCTACAATGAGCAGTTCTTC
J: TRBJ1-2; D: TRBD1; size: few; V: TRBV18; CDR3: CASAKGQRSRFYGYTF; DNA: TGTGCCAGCGCCAAGGGACAGAGAAGCCGATTTTATGGCTACACCTTC